The rows below give T cell receptor beta chains drawn from one sample of a study of blood T cell repertoires in COVID-19. Libraries were prepared by immunoSEQ multiplex PCR; TCRdb keeps only in-frame clonotypes and omits some of them. The data hold about 140,000 clones, with approximately 90% observed a single time. The sample was peripheral blood. The receptors derive from a human donor with COVID-19, enrolled during active disease. The donor label of this sample is uncertain. Each CDR3 is given with its conserved first and last residue. A D gene is named only where the DNA matches it firmly. Not all rows give a size; the values are once, few, many and, for expanded clones, a class.

abundance | j_gene | d_gene | v_gene | CDR3aa | CDR3nt
once | TRBJ2-5 | TRBD1 | TRBV6-5 | CASSDRGQETQYF | TGTGCCAGCAGCGACAGGGGCCAAGAGACCCAGTACTTC
- | TRBJ1-2 | - | TRBV29-1 | CSAERGAYGYTF | TGCAGCGCTGAGCGGGGTGCCTATGGCTACACCTTC
- | TRBJ1-6 | - | TRBV14 | CASSLSPRANSPLHF | TGTGCCAGCAGCCTTTCACCGCGAGCTAATTCACCCCTCCACTTT
- | TRBJ1-3 | - | TRBV18 | CASSRQVRIGGGNTIYF | TGTGCCAGCTCACGACAGGTCAGGATCGGAGGTGGAAACACCATATATTTT
- | TRBJ1-3 | TRBD1 | TRBV29-1 | CSVEAGTGGDTIYF | TGCAGCGTTGAAGCTGGGACAGGGGGGGACACCATATATTTT
- | TRBJ1-1 | - | TRBV25-1 | CASGRAGNTEAFF | TGTGCCAGCGGCCGAGCAGGGAACACTGAAGCTTTCTTT
- | TRBJ1-6 | TRBD1 | TRBV20-1 | CSASTTGGFPLHF | TGCAGTGCCAGTACGACAGGGGGTTTCCCCCTCCACTTT
- | TRBJ2-2 | TRBD1 | TRBV19 | CASSGRGQGANTGELFF | TGTGCCAGTAGTGGAAGGGGGCAGGGGGCGAACACCGGGGAGCTGTTTTTT
- | TRBJ1-3 | TRBD1 | TRBV13 | CASRHRQDRGNTIYF | TGTGCCAGCAGGCATCGTCAGGACAGGGGTAACACCATATATTTT
- | TRBJ2-2 | - | TRBV24-1 | CATSEGTLTGELFF | TGTGCCACCAGTGAAGGGACACTGACCGGGGAGCTGTTTTTT
once | TRBJ1-6 | TRBD1 | TRBV15 | CATSRVSGTGDSPLHF | TGTGCCACCAGCAGAGTTTCCGGGACAGGAGATTCACCCCTCCACTTT
- | TRBJ1-2 | TRBD1 | TRBV13 | CASSQGDRGAYGYTF | TGTGCCAGCAGCCAAGGAGACAGGGGAGCCTATGGCTACACCTTC